The next 9 T cell receptor beta chains were all read from a single sample in a study of cytomegalovirus exposure and HLA in healthy donors. This PCR relied on a set of 60 Vbeta primers and 13 Jbeta primers. Method: immunoSEQ multiplex PCR; TCRdb's copy keeps in-frame clones and lacks some. The data contain about 130,000 clones, 65% to 80% of them singletons. The sample comprised PBMCs. The receptor source for this set is a human donor in good health.

This clone has a single count. The chain combines TRBV5-4 with TRBJ1-2; 7 nucleotides match TRBD1. V lost 9 bases to trimming and J lost 6 bases; unmatched junction nucleotides: 20. Per germline, CDR1 SGHNT and CDR2 YYREEE (reference sequence). CDR3 length equals 16 residues. CDR3 nucleotide sequence: TGTGCCACCACGGCGGGGGGAATTACAGGGGCTCATGGCTACACCTTC. The encoded protein is CATTAGGITGAHGYTF.

V and J are TRBV5-4 and TRBJ1-1; D call uncertain. Germline-derived CDR1 and CDR2 are SGHNT and YYREEE (reference sequence). Trimming left V 0 bases short and J 5 bases short, with 5 bases between. This CDR3 is 12 amino acids long. CDR3 sequence reads: CASSLAETEAFF. CDR3 nucleotide sequence: TGTGCCAGCAGCTTGGCCGAGACTGAAGCTTTCTTT.

V is TRBV5-1 and J is TRBJ2-6; D remains unclear. Per germline, CDR1 SGHRS and CDR2 YFSETQ. Trimming pared 7 bases from V and 0 bases from J, leaving 11 bases between. The CDR3 sequence is 15 residues long. This CDR3 is CASRLSGSGANVLTF. The CDR3 DNA sequence: TGCGCCAGCCGACTTTCGGGCTCTGGGGCCAACGTCCTGACTTTC. The full variable domain, its missing parts supplied by reference TRBV5-1 and TRBJ2-6, is KAGVTQTPRYLIKTRGQQVTLSCSPISGHRSVSWYQQTPGQGLQFLFEYFSETQRNKGNFPGRFSGRQFSNSRSEMNVSTLELGDSALYLCASRLSGSGANVLTFGAGSRLTVL.

This chain connects TRBV6-4 to TRBJ2-3; 9 bases line up with TRBD2. In germline, CDR1 is MRHNA, CDR2 SNTAGT. The CDR3 covers 17 residues. V trimming: 0 bases; J trimming: 3 bases; junction bases outside the gene matches: 7. The chain's CDR3 is CASSDSMAGGATDTQYF. CDR3 in DNA: TGTGCCAGCAGTGACTCGATGGCGGGGGGGGCGACAGATACGCAGTATTTT.

In DNA form, the CDR3 reads TGTGCCAGCAGTGAAGACAGGGCGATGGGTCAGCCCCAGCATTTT. Residues: CASSEDRAMGQPQHF. The rearrangement uses TRBV6-1 and TRBJ1-5; weak D call: TRBD1 (6 bases). The germline V gene encodes CDR1 MNHNS and CDR2 SASEGT. This CDR3 contains 15 residues. V dropped 1 base and J dropped 6 bases, with 13 bases sitting between them.

The chain combines TRBV18 with TRBJ1-3; D unclear. V was pared by 4 bases and J by 0 bases, with 7 bases between. Looked up from germline, CDR1 is KGHSH and CDR2 is LQKENI. The CDR3 totals 14 residues. The CDR3 coding sequence is TGTGCCAGCTCACAAGGGAGCTCTGGAAACACCATATATTTT. It is translated as CASSQGSSGNTIYF.

The gene calls are TRBV21-1 and TRBJ2-7; whether TRBD1, the table's D call, matches the DNA was not checked. TRBV21-1 is noted as a pseudogene. CDR3 size: 15 residues. CDR3 loop: CASRIYRDREYEQYF. The CDR3 region has the DNA TGTGCCAGCAGAATCTACCGGGACAGGGAATACGAGCAGTACTTC.

This chain uses TRBV27 with TRBJ1-1, with D maybe TRBD1 (6 bases). The CDR3 totals 17 residues. The V gene lost 4 bases and the J gene lost 8 bases, with 26 bases spanning the gap. The germline V gene has CDR1 MNHEY and CDR2 SMNVEV (reference sequence). This chain's CDR3 is CASSSEPGADIDTEAFF. The CDR3 DNA is TGTGCCAGCAGTTCCGAACCAGGGGCCGATATAGATACAGAAGCTTTCTTT.

The genes are TRBV21-1 and TRBJ2-6; the DNA was not used to check the table's D call, TRBD2. TRBV21-1 is noted as a pseudogene. The CDR3 is 13 residues long. The CDR3 DNA is TGTGCCAGCTCGCGCTCTGGGGCCAACGTCCTGACTTTC. It encodes CASSRSGANVLTF.